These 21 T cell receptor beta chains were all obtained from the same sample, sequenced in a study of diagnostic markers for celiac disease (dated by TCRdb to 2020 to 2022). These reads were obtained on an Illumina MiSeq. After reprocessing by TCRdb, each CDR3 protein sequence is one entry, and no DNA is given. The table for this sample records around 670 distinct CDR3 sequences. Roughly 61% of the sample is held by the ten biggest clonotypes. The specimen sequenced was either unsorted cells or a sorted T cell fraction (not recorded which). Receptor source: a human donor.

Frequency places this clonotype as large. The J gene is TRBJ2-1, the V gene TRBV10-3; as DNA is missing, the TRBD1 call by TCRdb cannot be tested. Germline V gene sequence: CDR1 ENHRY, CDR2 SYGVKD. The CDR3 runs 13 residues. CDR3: CAISDTGYNEQFF.

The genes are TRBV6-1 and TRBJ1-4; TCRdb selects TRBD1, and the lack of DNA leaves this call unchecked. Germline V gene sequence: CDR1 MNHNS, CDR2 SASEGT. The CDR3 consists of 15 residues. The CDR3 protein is CASSEKAGADEKLFF.

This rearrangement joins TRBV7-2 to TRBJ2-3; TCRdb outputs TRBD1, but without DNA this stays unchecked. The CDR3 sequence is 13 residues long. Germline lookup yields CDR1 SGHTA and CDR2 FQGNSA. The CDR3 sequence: CASSPPGADTQYF. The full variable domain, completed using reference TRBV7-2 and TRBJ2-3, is GAGVSQSPSNKVTEKGKDVELRCDPISGHTALYWYRQSLGQGLEFLIYFQGNSAPDKSGLPSDRFSAERTGGSVSTLTIQRTQQEDSAVYLCASSPPGADTQYFGPGTRLTVL.

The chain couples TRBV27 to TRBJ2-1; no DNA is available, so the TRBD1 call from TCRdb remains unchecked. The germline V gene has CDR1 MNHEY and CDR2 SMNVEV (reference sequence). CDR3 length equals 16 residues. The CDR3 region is CASSRGTGLGYNEQFF.

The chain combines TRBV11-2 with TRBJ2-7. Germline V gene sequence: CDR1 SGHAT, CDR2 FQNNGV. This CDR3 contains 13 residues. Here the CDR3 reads CASSFMLSGEQYF.

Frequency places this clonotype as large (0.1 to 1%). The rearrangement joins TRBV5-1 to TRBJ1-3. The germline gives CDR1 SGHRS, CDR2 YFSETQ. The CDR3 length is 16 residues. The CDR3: CASSLAGGMRVDTIYF.

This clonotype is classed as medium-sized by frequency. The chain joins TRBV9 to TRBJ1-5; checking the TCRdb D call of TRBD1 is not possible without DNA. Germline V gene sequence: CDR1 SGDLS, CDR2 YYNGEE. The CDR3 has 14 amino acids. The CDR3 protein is CASSVGDRHQPQHF.

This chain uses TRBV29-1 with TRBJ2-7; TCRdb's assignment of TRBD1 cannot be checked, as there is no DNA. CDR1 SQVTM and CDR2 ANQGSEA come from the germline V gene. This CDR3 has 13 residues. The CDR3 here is CSVRDRGSYEQYF.

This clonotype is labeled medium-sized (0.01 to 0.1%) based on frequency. The CDR3 is CASSPRLGSVGEQFF. V and J are TRBV28 and TRBJ2-1. Germline CDR1 MDHEN, CDR2 SYDVKM. The CDR3 has 15 residues.

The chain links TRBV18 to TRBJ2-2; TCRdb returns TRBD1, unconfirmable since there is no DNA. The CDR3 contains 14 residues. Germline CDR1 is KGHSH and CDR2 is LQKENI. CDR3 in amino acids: CASVGQANTGELFF.

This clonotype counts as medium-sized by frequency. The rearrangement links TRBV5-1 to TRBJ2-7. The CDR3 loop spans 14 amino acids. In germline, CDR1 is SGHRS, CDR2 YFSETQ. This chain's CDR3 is CASSLASFTYEQYF.

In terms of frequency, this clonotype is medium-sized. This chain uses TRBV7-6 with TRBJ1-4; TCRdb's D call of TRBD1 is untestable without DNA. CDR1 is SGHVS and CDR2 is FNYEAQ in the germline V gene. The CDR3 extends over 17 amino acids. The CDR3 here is CASSLATGWGTKEKLFF. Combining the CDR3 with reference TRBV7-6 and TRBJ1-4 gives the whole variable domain GAGVSQSPRYKVTKRGQDVALRCDPISGHVSLYWYRQALGQGPEFLTYFNYEAQQDKSGLPNDRFSAERPEGSISTLTIQRTEQRDSAMYRCASSLATGWGTKEKLFFGSGTQLSVL.

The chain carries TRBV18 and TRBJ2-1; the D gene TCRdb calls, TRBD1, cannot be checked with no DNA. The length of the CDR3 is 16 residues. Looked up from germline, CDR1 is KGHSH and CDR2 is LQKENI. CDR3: CASSPSGTGGYNEQFF.

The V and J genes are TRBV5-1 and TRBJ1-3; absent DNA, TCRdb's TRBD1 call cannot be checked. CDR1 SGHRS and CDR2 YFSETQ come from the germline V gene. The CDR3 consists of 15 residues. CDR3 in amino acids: CASSPGTDSGNTIYF.

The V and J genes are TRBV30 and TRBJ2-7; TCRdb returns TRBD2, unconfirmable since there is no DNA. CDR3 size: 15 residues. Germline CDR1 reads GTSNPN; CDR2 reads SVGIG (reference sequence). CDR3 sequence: CAWSFRGTNSYEQYF.

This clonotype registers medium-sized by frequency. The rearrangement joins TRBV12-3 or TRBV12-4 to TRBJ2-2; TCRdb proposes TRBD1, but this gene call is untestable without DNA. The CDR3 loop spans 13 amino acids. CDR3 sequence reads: CASRWRGPGELFF.

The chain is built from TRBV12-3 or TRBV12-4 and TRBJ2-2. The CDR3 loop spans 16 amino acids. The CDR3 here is CASRHYNGENTGELFF.

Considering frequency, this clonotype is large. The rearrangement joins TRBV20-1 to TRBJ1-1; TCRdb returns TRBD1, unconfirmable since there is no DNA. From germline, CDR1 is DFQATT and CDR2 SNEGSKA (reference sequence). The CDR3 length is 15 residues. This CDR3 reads CSAQGQGGKNTEAFF.

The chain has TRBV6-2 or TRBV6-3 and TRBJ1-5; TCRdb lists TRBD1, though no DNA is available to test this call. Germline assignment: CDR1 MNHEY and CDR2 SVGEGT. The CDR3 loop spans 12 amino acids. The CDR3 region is CASSYQKTGQHF.

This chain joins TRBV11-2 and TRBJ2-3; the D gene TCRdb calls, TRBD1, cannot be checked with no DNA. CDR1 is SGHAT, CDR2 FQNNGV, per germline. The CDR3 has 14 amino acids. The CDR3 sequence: CASSSGAATDTQYF.

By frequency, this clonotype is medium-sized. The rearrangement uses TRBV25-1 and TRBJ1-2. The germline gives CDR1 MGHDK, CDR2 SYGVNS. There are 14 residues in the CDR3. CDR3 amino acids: CASSPIGTNYGYTF.